A selection of T cell receptor beta chains follows, all from one sample in a study of cytomegalovirus exposure and HLA in healthy donors. Generated by immunoSEQ multiplex PCR, the TCRdb table keeps only in-frame clones and is missing some. The table has 150,000 to 200,000 clones, roughly 77% seen once; the top ten hold approximately 4.4%. Sequences were obtained from PBMCs. These receptors were obtained from a young man in good health and CMV-seropositive. The CDR3 runs from the conserved cysteine through the conserved F or W. The D gene is left open where the match is weak. Clone size is shown for a subset of rows, as once, few, many or a class of expanded clone.

DNA	CDR3	V	size	J	D
TGTGCCAGCAGCCAAGACAGGGCTAATGAGCAGTTCTTC	CASSQDRANEQFF	TRBV11-3	.	TRBJ2-1	TRBD1
TGTGCCAGCAGCTCAACCCTTGACAGGGGCTCTGGAAACACCATATATTTT	CASSSTLDRGSGNTIYF	TRBV11-2	few	TRBJ1-3	TRBD1
TGTGCCAGTAGTATGGAACAGATCTATGGCTACACCTTC	CASSMEQIYGYTF	TRBV19	.	TRBJ1-2	.
TGTGCCAGCAGCCTCCTGAGCAACTATGGCTACACCTTC	CASSLLSNYGYTF	TRBV14	few	TRBJ1-2	.
TGTGCCATCAGTGGACCGGGACAGGGGTTTTTCCGGACTGAAGCTTTCTTT	CAISGPGQGFFRTEAFF	TRBV10-3	.	TRBJ1-1	TRBD1
TGTGCCACCAGCAGGACTAGCGGGGGGGCCGAGACCCAGTACTTC	CATSRTSGGAETQYF	TRBV15	.	TRBJ2-5	TRBD2
TGTGCCAGCAGTTATTTCGACGGGGGGGAGCTGTTTTTT	CASSYFDGGELFF	TRBV6-5	.	TRBJ2-2	.
TGCGCCAGCAGCCTACAGGGTGCGGACACTGAAGCTTTCTTT	CASSLQGADTEAFF	TRBV5-1	.	TRBJ1-1	.
TGTGCCAGCAGCCATACACAGGGAAATGAAAAACTGTTTTTT	CASSHTQGNEKLFF	TRBV7-8	.	TRBJ1-4	.
TGCGCCAGCAGCCCAAGCGGACGGGGGCAAGAGACCCAGTACTTC	CASSPSGRGQETQYF	TRBV4-1	once	TRBJ2-5	.
TGTGCCAGCAGCCAAGCGACAGGGTATAATTCACCCCTCCACTTT	CASSQATGYNSPLHF	TRBV7-8	few	TRBJ1-6	TRBD1
TGTGCCAGCAACCGATCGGGACATACGAACACTGAAGCTTTCTTT	CASNRSGHTNTEAFF	TRBV21-1	once	TRBJ1-1	.
TGTGCCAGTAGTATAGTCCGTGACACTGAAGCTTTCTTT	CASSIVRDTEAFF	TRBV19	once	TRBJ1-1	.
TGTGCCAGCAGCGTAGCTGGCACAGATACGCAGTATTTT	CASSVAGTDTQYF	TRBV9	.	TRBJ2-3	.
TGTGCCAGCAAGGTCACGACAGGGAGGAATGAAGCTTTCTTT	CASKVTTGRNEAFF	TRBV28	.	TRBJ1-1	TRBD1
TGCGCCAGCAGCTCCCTTGAGGGCTACACCTTC	CASSSLEGYTF	TRBV5-1	.	TRBJ1-2	.
TGTGCCAGCCGCGGGAATTCTGGGGCCAACGTCCTGACTTTC	CASRGNSGANVLTF	TRBV28	.	TRBJ2-6	.